Here is one T cell receptor beta chain with its context. The data were taken from a study of beta chain features in type 1 diabetes. Germline lookup yields CDR1 SGHNT and CDR2 YYREEE (reference sequence). V lost 4 bases and J 3 bases, leaving 5 bases between the germline ends. CDR3 length: 12 residues. The whole isolated RNA underwent reverse transcription, so sequencing captured expressed TCRB transcripts. Clones were sequenced by immunoSEQ multiplex PCR, and TCRdb holds only the in-frame ones, with some missing. The sample holds around 350,000 clones; over 9.5% are singletons and the top ten take roughly 0.015%.

The sequence derives from a man younger than 35 in good health. Sequenced sample: naive CD4+ T cells from blood. The chain uses TRBV5-4 and TRBJ1-5; D is ambiguous. This chain's CDR3 is CASSRDNQPQHF. The CDR3 DNA reads as TGTGCCAGCAGCCGCGACAATCAGCCCCAGCATTTT.